This T cell receptor beta chain was recorded in a study of control samples from healthy donors and cancer patients. The CDR3 runs 19 residues. Trimming took 0 bases from V and 2 from J, leaving 22 bases between them. CDR1 is SGHAT, CDR2 FQNNGV, per germline. This clone has a handful of counts. The data were produced by immunoSEQ multiplex PCR, yet TCRdb's version contains in-frame clones alone and is incomplete. The sample lists some 140,000 clones, 70% to 90% occurring once. The receptor was derived from a woman between 25 and 40 years old in good health. The chain employs TRBV11-2 and TRBJ1-2; no clear D. The sequenced sample consisted of blood. CDR3 sequence (DNA): TGTGCCAGCAGCTTAGAGAGAACCTTTTTAGGGAAACCAAACTATGGCTACACCTTC. Amino acid sequence: CASSLERTFLGKPNYGYTF.